The clone carrying this T cell receptor beta chain showed up many times. The antigen is unknown. The junction shows a germline mismatch at one end, possibly a read error. The data belong to a study of regulatory T cells in long-lasting Graves disease. Study in general: Antithyroid drugs had been given to newly diagnosed Graves' patients for under 3 months.

CDR3 length equals 15 residues. Germline values: CDR1 MNHEY, CDR2 SMNVEV (reference sequence). Study-level points and caveats: Preferential use of TRBV28, TRBJ1-2 and TRBJ2-5 was seen in persistent disease.

Relying on iRepertoire HTBI primers and Arm-PCR of CDR3 regions, the team built TCR beta libraries. A single record per CDR3 protein comes from TCRdb applying MiXCR to the multiplex PCR reads. The data show fewer than 500,000 distinct CDR3 sequences, with 15% to 20% seen just once and 12% held by the top ten. Time point indicated: newly diagnosed GD, antithyroid drugs for less than 3 months. PBMCs were the source of the RNA used for TCR sequencing. Separately, the same data were catalogued under a study of T cells in Graves' hyperthyroidism and ophthalmopathy. Per that paper: Stability of Graves' hyperthyroidism was defined as absent ophthalmopathy progression within 18 months. The HTBI primer set drove a first-round RT-PCR of the TCR CDR3.

The clonotype originates from a man aged 35-49 years with Graves disease. The chain recombines TRBV27 with TRBJ2-1, with D unclear. Material: peripheral blood mononuclear cells (PBMCs), obtained at new diagnosis, from a patient treated with antithyroid drugs. The CDR3, as DNA: TGTGCCAGCAGTTTAAGATCCAGCTCCTGCAATGAGCAGTTCTTC. This gives the protein CASSLRSSSCNEQFF.